The 30 T cell receptor beta chains below come from one sample, sequenced in a study of blood T cell repertoires in COVID-19 (dated by TCRdb to about 2020). Libraries came from the immunoSEQ multiplex PCR assay. Imported from immuneACCESS, the table was reduced by TCRdb to in-frame sequences with V and J called. These copies leave out some clones; in studies compared against another copy, an unresolved V gene accounts for under half, and the cause of the remainder is not known. The table for this sample lists 50,000 to 60,000 clones; roughly 89% of them were counted only once. Together, the top ten hold approximately 26% of the sample. The sequenced material came from peripheral blood. Source of these receptors: a human donor in a cohort sampled during active COVID-19.

CDR3 sequence reads: CASSLAGHEQFF. DNA of the CDR3: TGTGCCAGCAGTCTAGCGGGGCATGAGCAGTTCTTC. The chain joins TRBV3-1 (or the pseudogene TRBV3-2) to TRBJ2-1; the match to TRBD2 covers 9 bases. Germline values: CDR1 LGHDT, CDR2 YNNKEL (reference sequence). J was trimmed by 8 bases and V by 6 bases; bases with no gene match: 2. The CDR3 sequence is 12 residues long.

J is TRBJ1-4 and V is TRBV30, with D hard to call. Looked up from germline, CDR1 is GTSNPN and CDR2 is SVGIG (reference sequence). The CDR3 spans 12 residues. V lost 3 bases to trimming and J lost 8 bases, with 10 bases between them. The DNA of the CDR3 is TGTGCCTGGAGAAGGCCCGGGGAAAAACTGTTTTTT. This translates into CAWRRPGEKLFF.

The chain links TRBV18 to TRBJ2-1; 9 bases agree with TRBD1. CDR3 size: 16 residues. Germline V CDR1 and CDR2: KGHSH, LQKENI. The V segment lost 3 bases and the J segment 4 bases; nucleotides outside the gene matches: 7. The CDR3 loop reads CASSPQQGQGYNEQFF. The DNA of the CDR3 is TGTGCCAGCTCACCCCAGCAGGGACAGGGTTACAATGAGCAGTTCTTC. The entire variable domain, with the rest obtained from reference TRBV18 and TRBJ2-1, is as follows: NAGVMQNPRHLVRRRGQEARLRCSPMKGHSHVYWYRQLPEEGLKFMVYLQKENIIDESGMPKERFSAEFPKEGPSILRIQQVVRGDSAAYFCASSPQQGQGYNEQFFGPGTRLTVL.

The CDR3 DNA reads as TGTGCCAGCAGTTCTGCCGGGGGGCTTCTCTCCTACGAGCAGTACTTC. Translated: CASSSAGGLLSYEQYF. The V call is TRBV6-2 or TRBV6-3, the J call TRBJ2-7; D is perhaps TRBD2 (7 bases). Germline loops: CDR1 MNHEY, CDR2 SVGEGT. The CDR3 consists of 16 residues. The V gene lost 4 bases and the J gene lost 0 bases, with 16 bases spanning the gap.

The chain uses TRBV23-1 and TRBJ1-5, with D tentatively TRBD1 (6 bases). TRBV23-1 is an ORF for which the function is uncertain. The CDR3 runs to 17 residues. V gave up 0 bases and J gave up 6 bases, with 18 bases separating them. CDR3 nucleotides: TGCGCCAGCAGTCAATCGCGAGGGCGGGGGCCCGGTCAGCCCCAGCATTTT. Translating it yields CASSQSRGRGPGQPQHF.

The chain is built from TRBV29-1 and TRBJ1-1; maybe TRBD1 (5 bases). Germline V gene lookup returns CDR1 SQVTM and CDR2 ANQGSEA. The CDR3 covers 14 residues. Trimming left V 3 bases short and J 1 base short, with 12 bases between. CDR3 amino acids: CSVDSGHRNTEAFF. The CDR3 DNA follows: TGCAGCGTTGACTCAGGGCACCGGAACACTGAAGCTTTCTTT.

This clone was seen a handful of times. The V and J genes are TRBV15 and TRBJ2-3; D gene unclear. The germline V and J ends were trimmed by 0 bases and 0 bases, with 10 bases remaining between them. Looked up from germline, CDR1 is LNHNV and CDR2 is YYDKDF (reference sequence). This CDR3 is 16 amino acids long. CDR3 region: CATSRDPTRSTDTQYF. The CDR3 DNA reads TGTGCCACCAGCAGAGATCCAACCCGGAGCACAGATACGCAGTATTTT.

The chain combines TRBV28 with TRBJ2-6; 8 positions agree with TRBD1. J lost 4 bases, V lost 4 bases, and 3 bases had no gene match. Germline loops: CDR1 MDHEN, CDR2 SYDVKM. The CDR3 contains 15 residues. CDR3 in amino acids: CASSSGGGGANVLTF. CDR3 coding DNA: TGTGCCAGCAGTTCAGGGGGCGGCGGGGCCAACGTCCTGACTTTC.

The gene calls are TRBV6-2 or TRBV6-3 and TRBJ1-6; no clear D gene. Trimming left V 4 bases short and J 10 bases short, with 8 bases between. The CDR3 spans 12 residues. Germline CDR1 reads MNHEY; CDR2 reads SVGEGT. CDR3 coding DNA: TGTGCCAGCAGTTTAGGAGGATCACCCCTCCACTTT. As protein: CASSLGGSPLHF.

CDR3 protein: CASSRTSGSTYNEQFF. CDR3 DNA: TGTGCCAGCAGCCGGACTAGCGGGAGTACTTACAATGAGCAGTTCTTC. The chain couples TRBV7-9 to TRBJ2-1, with TRBD2 matching over 13 bases. Germline-derived CDR1 and CDR2 are SEHNR and FQNEAQ (reference sequence). There are 16 residues in the CDR3. J lost 4 bases, V lost 5 bases, and 5 bases had no gene match.

This chain joins TRBV5-6 and TRBJ1-3, with TRBD1 as a possible D gene (5 bases). The ends were cut back, 6 bases at V and 2 bases at J, with 9 bases in the middle. Germline V gives CDR1 SGHDT, CDR2 YYEEEE. The CDR3 runs 13 residues. This CDR3 is CASKMTAGNTIYF. In DNA form, the CDR3 reads TGTGCCAGCAAGATGACAGCTGGAAACACCATATATTTT. Filled out from reference TRBV5-6 and TRBJ1-3, the complete variable domain reads DAGVTQSPTHLIKTRGQQVTLRCSPKSGHDTVSWYQQALGQGPQFIFQYYEEEERQRGNFPDRFSGHQFPNYSSELNVNALLLGDSALYLCASKMTAGNTIYFGEGSWLTVV.

This rearrangement joins TRBV29-1 to TRBJ1-3; 7 positions match TRBD1. Germline trimming cut 5 bases from V and 0 bases from J; bases unmatched to any gene: 1. The germline V gene encodes CDR1 SQVTM and CDR2 ANQGSEA. The CDR3 spans 13 residues. The CDR3: CSVWDSSGNTIYF. The CDR3 nucleotides are TGCAGCGTTTGGGACAGCTCTGGAAACACCATATATTTT. Supplemented by reference TRBV29-1 and TRBJ1-3, the full variable domain reads SAVISQKPSRDICQRGTSLTIQCQVDSQVTMMFWYRQQPGQSLTLIATANQGSEATYESGFVIDKFPISRPNLTFSTLTVSNMSPEDSSIYLCSVWDSSGNTIYFGEGSWLTVV.

This chain uses TRBV18 with TRBJ1-5, with a possible D match to TRBD1 (5 bases). Germline V lookup: CDR1 KGHSH, CDR2 LQKENI. There are 14 residues in the CDR3. V lost 6 bases and J lost 3, with 12 bases in between. The CDR3 region is CASSQDRFNQPQHF. In nucleotides, the CDR3 is TGTGCCAGCTCCCAAGACAGATTCAATCAGCCCCAGCATTTT.

The chain couples TRBV4-3 to TRBJ1-2; 8 nucleotides match TRBD1. The CDR3 length is 15 residues. Germline loops: CDR1 LGHNA, CDR2 YSLEER. J gave up 8 bases and V 0 bases, and 8 bases lay outside the gene matches. The CDR3 region has the DNA TGCGCCAGCAGCCAAGATCCCCAGGGGGCGGCCGGCTACACCTTC. Protein product: CASSQDPQGAAGYTF.

This rearrangement joins TRBV18 to TRBJ2-2, with TRBD2 matching over 10 bases. Per the germline V gene, CDR1 is KGHSH and CDR2 is LQKENI. The CDR3 is 17 residues long. V lost 1 base to trimming and J lost 1 base; unmatched junction nucleotides: 3. The CDR3 here is CASSPRGTSENTGELFF. CDR3 DNA: TGTGCCAGCTCACCACGAGGGACTAGCGAGAACACCGGGGAGCTGTTTTTT.

This clone has a single count. The chain joins TRBV9 to TRBJ2-5, with D hard to call. This CDR3 is built from 13 residues. The V end was cut by 4 bases, the J end by 4 bases, with 11 bases between. Germline CDR1 SGDLS, CDR2 YYNGEE. The CDR3 spells CASSISTRETQYF. CDR3 sequence (DNA): TGTGCCAGCAGCATCTCCACCAGAGAGACCCAGTACTTC.

The J gene is TRBJ1-2, the V gene TRBV9; TRBD1 agrees at 7 bases. The junction had 5 bases not matched to a gene; V was cut back by 2 bases and J by 1 base. This CDR3 has 15 residues. Looked up from germline, CDR1 is SGDLS and CDR2 is YYNGEE. CDR3 bases: TGTGCCAGCAGCGTGACAGGGACTCTTAACTATGGCTACACCTTC. It codes for CASSVTGTLNYGYTF.

This clone was detected only once. The chain employs TRBV6-5 and TRBJ2-7; 11 bases agree with TRBD1. This CDR3 comprises 15 residues. V lost 7 bases, J lost 0 bases, and 5 bases stayed unmatched. Germline CDR1 and CDR2: MNHEY and SVGAGI. The CDR3 here is CASTFGTGGSYEQYF. DNA for the CDR3: TGTGCCAGCACTTTCGGGACAGGGGGCTCCTACGAGCAGTACTTC.

The chain recombines TRBV28 with TRBJ2-5, with 10 bases that match TRBD1. The CDR3 runs to 15 residues. Germline trimming cut 5 bases from V and 5 bases from J; bases unmatched to any gene: 8. The germline CDR1 and CDR2 sequences are MDHEN and SYDVKM. CDR3: CASSPRDRGRETQYF. The CDR3 DNA sequence: TGTGCCAGCAGTCCTAGGGACAGGGGTCGGGAGACCCAGTACTTC.

The chain joins TRBV13 to TRBJ1-2, with D possibly matching TRBD1 (5 bases). Germline CDR1 reads PRHDT; CDR2 reads FYEKMQ (reference sequence). V dropped 3 bases and J dropped 0 bases, with 11 bases sitting between them. The CDR3 sequence is 15 residues long. CDR3 amino acids: CASSLRQGANYGYTF. CDR3 sequence (DNA): TGTGCCAGCAGCTTGAGGCAGGGCGCTAACTATGGCTACACCTTC.

This clone was recorded only once. V and J are TRBV10-1 and TRBJ2-7; 12 bases map to TRBD2. Germline trimming cut 6 bases from V and 2 bases from J; bases unmatched to any gene: 5. The CDR3 runs 15 residues. The germline V gene has CDR1 WNHNN and CDR2 SYGVQD (reference sequence). The CDR3 nucleotides are TGCGCCAGCAGCCCCGGACTAGCGGGGACCTACGAGCAGTACTTC. It is translated as CASSPGLAGTYEQYF.

The chain combines TRBV28 with TRBJ1-5; tentatively, D is TRBD1 (6 bases). The V end was cut by 9 bases, the J end by 4 bases, with 10 bases between. Germline V CDR1 and CDR2: MDHEN, SYDVKM. This CDR3 has 12 residues. The CDR3 DNA follows: TGTGCCAGTCAAACAGGGAATCAGCCCCAGCATTTT. This gives the protein CASQTGNQPQHF.

The chain links TRBV12-3 or TRBV12-4 to TRBJ2-3; 7 positions agree with TRBD1. There are 13 residues in the CDR3. The trim removed 10 bases at V and 5 bases at J, leaving 9 bases unmatched. The CDR3 nucleotides are TGTGCCATCACCCTACAGGGGATAGATACGCAGTATTTT. This gives the protein CAITLQGIDTQYF.

This clone was recorded once. The chain has TRBV7-6 and TRBJ2-3; D remains ambiguous. Germline CDR1 is SGHVS and CDR2 is FNYEAQ. V shed 5 bases and J shed 2 bases, with 8 bases lying between them. This CDR3 comprises 13 residues. CDR3 in DNA: TGTGCCAGCAGCCCTCGCGACACAGATACGCAGTATTTT. Translation: CASSPRDTDTQYF.

This sequence joins TRBV11-2 and TRBJ2-5; D unresolved. Germline CDR1 reads SGHAT; CDR2 reads FQNNGV. V shed 2 bases and J shed 4 bases, with 11 bases lying between them. CDR3 size: 14 residues. In DNA form, the CDR3 reads TGTGCCAGCAGCTTAAATAGCCGCGCAGAGACCCAGTACTTC. It is translated as CASSLNSRAETQYF.

The gene calls are TRBV11-3 and TRBJ1-1; D not resolved. The CDR3 consists of 13 residues. Germline loops: CDR1 SGHNT, CDR2 YENEEA. Trimming pared 1 base from V and 5 bases from J, leaving 8 bases between. CDR3 DNA: TGTGCCAGCAGCTTAGGGACTGAGACTGAAGCTTTCTTT. Protein product: CASSLGTETEAFF.

This clone has just a few counts. The V gene is TRBV12-5, the J gene TRBJ2-1; TRBD2 matches 7 bases. The trim removed 3 bases at V and 1 base at J, leaving 9 bases unmatched. This CDR3 has 17 residues. Looked up from germline, CDR1 is LGHNT and CDR2 is FRNRAP. The CDR3 nucleotides are TGTGCTAGTGGTTTATGGGGAGGGGATAGGTCCTACAATGAGCAGTTCTTC. This gives the protein CASGLWGGDRSYNEQFF.

The J gene is TRBJ2-1, the V gene TRBV5-1, with D maybe TRBD1 (5 bases). This CDR3 comprises 15 residues. Germline assignment: CDR1 SGHRS and CDR2 YFSETQ. V lost 6 bases to trimming and J lost 6 bases, with 19 bases between them. This chain's CDR3 is CASTLRTQRGNEQFF. DNA of the CDR3: TGCGCCAGCACTCTGAGGACCCAAAGGGGCAATGAGCAGTTCTTC.

The rearrangement uses TRBV19 and TRBJ1-5, with TRBD1 matching 8 bases. From germline, CDR1 is LNHDA and CDR2 SQIVND (reference sequence). The CDR3 contains 16 residues. V dropped 5 bases and J dropped 1; count of bases not matched to a gene: 7. CDR3 nucleotides: TGTGCCAGTAGTCCACTCGGACAGGGAAGCAATCAGCCCCAGCATTTT. Its translation is CASSPLGQGSNQPQHF.

The rearrangement joins TRBV6-5 to TRBJ2-3, with a tentative D call TRBD2 (5 bases). Deletions cut 0 bases from V and 5 bases from J, with 9 bases between. CDR1 and CDR2 (germline): MNHEY, SVGAGI. The CDR3 spans 14 residues. This CDR3 is CASSYSTAGDTQYF. The CDR3 DNA is TGTGCCAGCAGTTACTCGACCGCGGGAGATACGCAGTATTTT.